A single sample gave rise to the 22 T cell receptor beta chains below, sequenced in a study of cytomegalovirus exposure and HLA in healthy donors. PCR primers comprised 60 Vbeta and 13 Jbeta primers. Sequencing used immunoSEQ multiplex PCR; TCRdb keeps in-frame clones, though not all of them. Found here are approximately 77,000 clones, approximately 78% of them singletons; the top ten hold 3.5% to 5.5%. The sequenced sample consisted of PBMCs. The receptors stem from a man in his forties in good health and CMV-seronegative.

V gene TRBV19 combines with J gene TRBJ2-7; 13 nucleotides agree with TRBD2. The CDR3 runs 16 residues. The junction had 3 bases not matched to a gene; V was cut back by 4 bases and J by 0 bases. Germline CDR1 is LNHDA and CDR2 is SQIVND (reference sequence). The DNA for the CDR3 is TGTGCCAGTAGTAGGGGACTAGCGGGGCTCTCCTACGAGCAGTACTTC. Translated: CASSRGLAGLSYEQYF.

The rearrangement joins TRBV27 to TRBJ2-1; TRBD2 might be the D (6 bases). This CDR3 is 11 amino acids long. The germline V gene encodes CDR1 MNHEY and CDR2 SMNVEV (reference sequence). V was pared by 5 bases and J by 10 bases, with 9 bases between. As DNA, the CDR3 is TGTGCCAGCAGTATTAGCGGAGAGCAGTTCTTC. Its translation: CASSISGEQFF.

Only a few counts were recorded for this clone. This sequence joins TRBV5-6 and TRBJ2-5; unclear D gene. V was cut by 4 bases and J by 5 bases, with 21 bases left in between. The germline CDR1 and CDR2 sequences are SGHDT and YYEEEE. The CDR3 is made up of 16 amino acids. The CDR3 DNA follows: TGTGCCAGCAGCCCCGGTGCAGCACAGTTTCGGGAGACCCAGTACTTC. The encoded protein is CASSPGAAQFRETQYF.

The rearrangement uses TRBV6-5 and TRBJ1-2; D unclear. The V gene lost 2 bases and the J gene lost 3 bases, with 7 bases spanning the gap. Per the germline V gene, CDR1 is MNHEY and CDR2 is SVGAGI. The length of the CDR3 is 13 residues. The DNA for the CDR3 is TGTGCCAGCAGTTACGGCAGTGACTATGGCTACACCTTC. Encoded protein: CASSYGSDYGYTF.

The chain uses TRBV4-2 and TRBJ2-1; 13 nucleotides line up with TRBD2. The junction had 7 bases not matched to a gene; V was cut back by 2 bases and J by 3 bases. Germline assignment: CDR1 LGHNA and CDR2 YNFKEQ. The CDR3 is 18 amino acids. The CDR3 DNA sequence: TGTGCCAGCAGCCAAAGAGGGACTAGCGGGACGAGCTACAATGAGCAGTTCTTC. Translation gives CASSQRGTSGTSYNEQFF.

The CDR3 protein is CASSPLSGAGGRETQYF. The DNA of the CDR3 is TGTGCCAGCAGCCCCCTTTCGGGAGCGGGAGGTCGGGAGACCCAGTACTTC. The rearrangement links TRBV7-8 to TRBJ2-5, with 9 bases lining up with TRBD2. Germline CDR1 SGHVS, CDR2 FQNEAQ. This CDR3 spans 17 amino acids. After removal of 5 bases from V and 5 bases from J, the junction contained 15 bases not matched to a gene.

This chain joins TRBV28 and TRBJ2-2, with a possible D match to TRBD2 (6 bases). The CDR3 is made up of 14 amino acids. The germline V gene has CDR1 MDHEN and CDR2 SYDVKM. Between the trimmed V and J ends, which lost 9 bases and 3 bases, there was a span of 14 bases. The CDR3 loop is CASAGYQDTGELFF. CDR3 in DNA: TGTGCCAGTGCGGGGTACCAGGACACCGGGGAGCTGTTTTTT.

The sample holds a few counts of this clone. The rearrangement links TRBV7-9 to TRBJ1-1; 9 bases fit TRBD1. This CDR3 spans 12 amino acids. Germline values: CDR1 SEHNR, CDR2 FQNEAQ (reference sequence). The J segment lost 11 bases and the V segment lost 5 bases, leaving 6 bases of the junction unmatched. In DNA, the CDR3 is TGTGCCAGCAGCATCCCACAGGGGGCGGCTTTCTTT. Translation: CASSIPQGAAFF.

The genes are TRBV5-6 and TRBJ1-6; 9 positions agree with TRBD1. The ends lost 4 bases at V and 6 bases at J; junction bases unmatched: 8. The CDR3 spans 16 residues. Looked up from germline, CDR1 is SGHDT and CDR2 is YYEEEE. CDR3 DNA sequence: TGTGCCAGCAGCCCCCGCCCGGACAGGGGTAATTCACCCCTCCACTTT. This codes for CASSPRPDRGNSPLHF.

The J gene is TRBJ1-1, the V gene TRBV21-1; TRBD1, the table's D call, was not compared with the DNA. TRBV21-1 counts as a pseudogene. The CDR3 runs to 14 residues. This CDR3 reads CASSKLGENTEAFF. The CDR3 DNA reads TGTGCCAGCAGCAAATTAGGGGAAAACACTGAAGCTTTCTTT.

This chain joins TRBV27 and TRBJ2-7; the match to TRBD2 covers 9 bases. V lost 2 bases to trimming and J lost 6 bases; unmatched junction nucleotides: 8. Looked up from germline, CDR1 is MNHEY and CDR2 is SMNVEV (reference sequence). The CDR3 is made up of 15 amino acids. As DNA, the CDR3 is TGTGCCAGCAGTTTAGCGGGAGGGCCGTTGTTCGAGCAGTACTTC. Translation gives CASSLAGGPLFEQYF.

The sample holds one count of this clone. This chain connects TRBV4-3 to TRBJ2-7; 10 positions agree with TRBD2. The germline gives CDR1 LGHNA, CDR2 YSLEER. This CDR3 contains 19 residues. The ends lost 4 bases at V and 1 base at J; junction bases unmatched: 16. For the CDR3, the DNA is TGCGCCAGCAGCCTAACAATCCCCCGCGGGACTAGCGATTCCTACGAGCAGTACTTC. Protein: CASSLTIPRGTSDSYEQYF.

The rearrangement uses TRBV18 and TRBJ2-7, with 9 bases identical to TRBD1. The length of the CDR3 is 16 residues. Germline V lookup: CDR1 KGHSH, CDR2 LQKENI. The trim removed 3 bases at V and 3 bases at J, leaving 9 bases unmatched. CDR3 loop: CASSPMTGTGSYEQYF. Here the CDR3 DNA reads TGTGCCAGCTCACCCATGACCGGGACAGGGAGCTACGAGCAGTACTTC. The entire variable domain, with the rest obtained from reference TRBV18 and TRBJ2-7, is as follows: NAGVMQNPRHLVRRRGQEARLRCSPMKGHSHVYWYRQLPEEGLKFMVYLQKENIIDESGMPKERFSAEFPKEGPSILRIQQVVRGDSAAYFCASSPMTGTGSYEQYFGPGTRLTVT.

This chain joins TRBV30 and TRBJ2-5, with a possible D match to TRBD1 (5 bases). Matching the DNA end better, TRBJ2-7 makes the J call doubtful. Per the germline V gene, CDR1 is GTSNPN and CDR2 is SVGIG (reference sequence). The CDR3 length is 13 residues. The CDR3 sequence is CAWMGPGRGEQYF. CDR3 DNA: TGTGCCTGGATGGGTCCAGGAAGGGGCGAGCAGTACTTC.

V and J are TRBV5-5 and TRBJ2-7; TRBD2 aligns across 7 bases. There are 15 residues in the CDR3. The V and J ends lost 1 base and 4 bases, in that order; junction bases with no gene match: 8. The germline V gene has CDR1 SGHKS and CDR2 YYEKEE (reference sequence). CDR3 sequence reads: CASSLTGGVRYEQYF. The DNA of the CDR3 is TGTGCCAGCAGCTTGACGGGAGGTGTAAGATACGAGCAGTACTTC.

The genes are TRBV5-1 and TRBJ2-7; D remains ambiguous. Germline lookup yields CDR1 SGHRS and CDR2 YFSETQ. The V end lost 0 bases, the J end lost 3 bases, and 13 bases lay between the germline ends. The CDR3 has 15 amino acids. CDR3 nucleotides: TGCGCCAGCAGCTTGGCCGGTGGGCCTTACTACGAGCAGTACTTC. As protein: CASSLAGGPYYEQYF.

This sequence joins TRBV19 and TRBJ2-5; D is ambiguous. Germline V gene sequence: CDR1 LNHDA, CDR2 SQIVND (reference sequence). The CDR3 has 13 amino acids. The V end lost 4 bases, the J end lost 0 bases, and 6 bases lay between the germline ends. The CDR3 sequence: CASSSRYQETQYF. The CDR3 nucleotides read TGTGCCAGTAGTAGCCGGTACCAAGAGACCCAGTACTTC.

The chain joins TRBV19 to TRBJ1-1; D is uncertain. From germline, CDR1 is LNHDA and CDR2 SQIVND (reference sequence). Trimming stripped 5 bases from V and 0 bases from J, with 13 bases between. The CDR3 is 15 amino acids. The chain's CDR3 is CASSAVQALNTEAFF. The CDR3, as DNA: TGTGCCAGTAGTGCTGTTCAGGCATTGAACACTGAAGCTTTCTTT.

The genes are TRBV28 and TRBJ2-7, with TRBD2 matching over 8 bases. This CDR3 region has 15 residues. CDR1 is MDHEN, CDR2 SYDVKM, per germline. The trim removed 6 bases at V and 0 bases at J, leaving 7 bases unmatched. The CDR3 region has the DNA TGTGCCAGCAGCGTCAGCGGGAGTTACTCCTACGAGCAGTACTTC. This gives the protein CASSVSGSYSYEQYF.

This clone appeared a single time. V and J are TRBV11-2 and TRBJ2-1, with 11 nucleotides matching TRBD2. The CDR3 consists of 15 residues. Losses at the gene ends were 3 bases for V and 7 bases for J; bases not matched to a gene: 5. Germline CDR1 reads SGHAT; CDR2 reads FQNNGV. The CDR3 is CASSFSSGRQNEQFF. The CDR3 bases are TGTGCCAGCAGCTTCTCTAGCGGGAGGCAAAATGAGCAGTTCTTC.

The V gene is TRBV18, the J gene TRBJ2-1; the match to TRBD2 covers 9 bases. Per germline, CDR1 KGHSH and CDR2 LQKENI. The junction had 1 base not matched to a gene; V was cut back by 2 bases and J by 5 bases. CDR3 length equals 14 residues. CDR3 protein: CASSPLAGDNEQFF. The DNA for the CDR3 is TGTGCCAGCTCACCATTAGCGGGAGACAATGAGCAGTTCTTC.

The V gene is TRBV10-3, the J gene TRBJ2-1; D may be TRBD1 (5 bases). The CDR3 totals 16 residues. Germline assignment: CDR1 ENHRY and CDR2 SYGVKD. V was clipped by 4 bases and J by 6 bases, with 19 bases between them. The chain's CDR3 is CAISGDSRLIINEQFF. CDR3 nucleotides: TGTGCCATCAGTGGCGACAGCCGGCTCATCATCAATGAGCAGTTCTTC.